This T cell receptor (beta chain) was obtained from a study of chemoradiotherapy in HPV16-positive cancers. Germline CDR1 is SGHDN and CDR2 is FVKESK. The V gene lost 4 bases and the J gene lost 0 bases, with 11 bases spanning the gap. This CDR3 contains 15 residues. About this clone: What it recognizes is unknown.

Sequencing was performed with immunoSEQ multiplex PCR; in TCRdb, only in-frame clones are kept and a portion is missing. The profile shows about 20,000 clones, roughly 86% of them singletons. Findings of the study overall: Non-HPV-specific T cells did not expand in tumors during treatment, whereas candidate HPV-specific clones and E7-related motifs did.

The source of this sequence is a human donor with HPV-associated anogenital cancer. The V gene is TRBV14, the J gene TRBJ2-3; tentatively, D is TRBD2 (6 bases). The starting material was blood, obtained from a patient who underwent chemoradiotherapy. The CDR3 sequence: CASSLQLASTDTQYF. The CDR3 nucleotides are TGTGCCAGCAGCCTGCAACTAGCCAGCACAGATACGCAGTATTTT.